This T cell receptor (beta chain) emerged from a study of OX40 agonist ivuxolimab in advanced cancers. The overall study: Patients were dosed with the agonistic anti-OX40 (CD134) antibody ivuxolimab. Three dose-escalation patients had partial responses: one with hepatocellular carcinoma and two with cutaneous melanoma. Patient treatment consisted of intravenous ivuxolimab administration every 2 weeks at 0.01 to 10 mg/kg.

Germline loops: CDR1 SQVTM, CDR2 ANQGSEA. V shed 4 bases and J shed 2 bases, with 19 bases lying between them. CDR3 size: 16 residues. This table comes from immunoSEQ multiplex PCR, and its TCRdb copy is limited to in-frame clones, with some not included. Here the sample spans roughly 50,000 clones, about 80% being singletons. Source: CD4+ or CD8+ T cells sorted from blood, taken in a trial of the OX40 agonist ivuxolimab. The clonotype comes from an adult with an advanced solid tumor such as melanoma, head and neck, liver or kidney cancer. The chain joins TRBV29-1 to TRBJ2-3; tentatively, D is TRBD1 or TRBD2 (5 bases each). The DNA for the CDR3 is TGCAGCGTTGGGGGCTTCTGGGGAGCACACACAGATACGCAGTATTTT. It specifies CSVGGFWGAHTDTQYF.